The rows below give T cell receptor beta chains drawn from one sample of a study of blood T cell repertoires in COVID-19. Assay: immunoSEQ multiplex PCR; the TCRdb copy retains only in-frame clones and omits some. Here the sample spans 300,000 to 350,000 clones, about nine tenths being singletons. Sequencing was done on a sample of peripheral blood. The receptors derive from a woman aged 45-59 years with COVID-19, enrolled during active disease. The CDR3 runs from the conserved cysteine through the conserved F or W. A D gene is named only where the DNA matches it firmly. Clone sizes are given selectively: once, few, many, or a class where the clone is expanded.

CDR3nt	CDR3aa	v_gene	j_gene	d_gene	abundance
TGCGCCAGCAGCTCAGACCCCCGGGACAGGGGGCATTTTCTAGCCAAAAACATTCAGTACTTC	CASSSDPRDRGHFLAKNIQYF	TRBV5-1	TRBJ2-4	TRBD1	NA
TGTGCCAGCAGCTTATTCCTAGCGGGACAAGAGACCCAGTACTTC	CASSLFLAGQETQYF	TRBV7-7	TRBJ2-5	TRBD2	NA
TGTGCCAGCAGTTTGCCTGGACAGGGGAGAGAGACCCAGTACTTC	CASSLPGQGRETQYF	TRBV28	TRBJ2-5	TRBD1	NA
TGTGCCAGCAGCTTAAGCGACTGGTCACCCCTCCACTTT	CASSLSDWSPLHF	TRBV5-5	TRBJ1-6	NA	few
TGTGCCAGCAGTTTACCCGGACAGGGAGGTCGTTCACCCCTCCACTTT	CASSLPGQGGRSPLHF	TRBV28	TRBJ1-6	TRBD1	NA
TGTGCCAGCAGTTCAGACAGGGGAATCACAGATACGCAGTATTTT	CASSSDRGITDTQYF	TRBV6-5	TRBJ2-3	TRBD1	once
TGTGCCAGCTCAACCGGGACAGTAGGGTCTGGAAACACCATATATTTT	CASSTGTVGSGNTIYF	TRBV18	TRBJ1-3	TRBD1	NA
TGTGCCAGCAGCTTAACAGGGGACTCAAAGACTTTCTATGGCTACACCTTC	CASSLTGDSKTFYGYTF	TRBV7-9	TRBJ1-2	TRBD1	once
TGTGCCAGCAGCTCTTTGTCGGGTGTCTACACCTTC	CASSSLSGVYTF	TRBV5-8	TRBJ1-2	NA	NA
TGTGCCAGCAGCCAGGACAGCTCTGGAAACACCATATATTTT	CASSQDSSGNTIYF	TRBV3-1/TRBV3-2	TRBJ1-3	NA	NA
TGTGCCACCAGCAGAGATCGCGGCCAAGAGACCCAGTACTTC	CATSRDRGQETQYF	TRBV15	TRBJ2-5	NA	NA
TGTGCCACCAGCAGAGAGGTGACAGCCACGGGAAACACCATATATTTT	CATSREVTATGNTIYF	TRBV15	TRBJ1-3	NA	NA
TGTGCCAGCTCGCGAGAATCCTACGAGCAGTACTTC	CASSRESYEQYF	TRBV2	TRBJ2-7	NA	NA
TGTGCCAGCAGTCAACAGTCTAACTATGGCTACACCTTC	CASSQQSNYGYTF	TRBV12-3/TRBV12-4	TRBJ1-2	NA	once
TGTGCCAGCAGCTTAATCGGGGACAGGGGGTACGAGCAGTACTTC	CASSLIGDRGYEQYF	TRBV11-3	TRBJ2-7	TRBD1	NA
TGCGCCAGCAAACAGGGGACAGGGGGCAATCAGCCCCAGCATTTT	CASKQGTGGNQPQHF	TRBV10-2	TRBJ1-5	TRBD1	NA
TGTGCCAGCAGCGCCTTGCTGGACAAAGGAACTTTCTTT	CASSALLDKGTFF	TRBV9	TRBJ1-1	NA	NA
TGTGCCAGCAGTTACCACGCACAGGGCACGAATCGTGAAGCTTTCTTT	CASSYHAQGTNREAFF	TRBV6-5	TRBJ1-1	NA	NA
TGTGCCAGTAGGGACAGGGGAACCTCCTACGAGCAGTACTTC	CASRDRGTSYEQYF	TRBV19	TRBJ2-7	TRBD1	NA
TGCGCCAGCAGCCAAGCTGAGGGTCCAGATACGCAGTATTTT	CASSQAEGPDTQYF	TRBV4-3	TRBJ2-3	NA	NA
TGTGCCAGCAGCACCTCGACAGGGCCCTACGAGCAGTACTTC	CASSTSTGPYEQYF	TRBV5-5	TRBJ2-7	TRBD1	NA
TGTGCCTGGAGTGCCATCCCGGGCGGGGATAATTCACCCCTCCACTTT	CAWSAIPGGDNSPLHF	TRBV30	TRBJ1-6	NA	NA
TGTGCCAGCTCACCAGGGGTTACGGGATACACTGAAGCTTTCTTT	CASSPGVTGYTEAFF	TRBV18	TRBJ1-1	NA	NA
TGTGCCAGCAGTTACTCGATAGTACTAGGAGAAGAGACCCAGTACTTC	CASSYSIVLGEETQYF	TRBV6-5	TRBJ2-5	NA	NA
TGTGCCAGCACCCGAAACAGGGATCCGAATTCACCCCTCCACTTT	CASTRNRDPNSPLHF	TRBV6-5	TRBJ1-6	NA	NA
TGTGCCAGCAGTTCAAAATGGGCCGACAGGGGAGGCACTGAAGCTTTCTTT	CASSSKWADRGGTEAFF	TRBV3-1/TRBV3-2	TRBJ1-1	TRBD1	NA
TGTGCCAGCAGCTTGGGGGGGGGTACTACTTATCGGTTCTTC	CASSLGGGTTYRFF	TRBV27	TRBJ2-1	TRBD2	NA
TGTGCCAGCAGCGAGGGGAGGACACTCTACAATGAGCAGTTCTTC	CASSEGRTLYNEQFF	TRBV9	TRBJ2-1	NA	NA
TGTGCCAGCGGGGGGGCACACTCCTACGAGCAGTACTTC	CASGGAHSYEQYF	TRBV12-3/TRBV12-4	TRBJ2-7	NA	NA
TGTGCCAGCGATATTCGGACTAGTGGAGAGACCCAGTACTTC	CASDIRTSGETQYF	TRBV18	TRBJ2-5	TRBD2	NA
TGTGCCAGCAGCTTAGCGGGACAGGGGGCTGGAGATACGCAGTATTTT	CASSLAGQGAGDTQYF	TRBV7-2	TRBJ2-3	TRBD1	NA
TGTGCCAGCAGTGAAGTCGCGTGGCGGGGGCGCACAGATACGCAGTATTTT	CASSEVAWRGRTDTQYF	TRBV6-1	TRBJ2-3	NA	NA
TGTGCCAGCAGCTCTGACAGGGGATTGGGGTCGGAGACCCAGTACTTC	CASSSDRGLGSETQYF	TRBV11-2	TRBJ2-5	TRBD1	NA
TGTGCCAGCAGCCAAGATTTAGTCGGGACAGGTGGCTACACCTTC	CASSQDLVGTGGYTF	TRBV3-1/TRBV3-2	TRBJ1-2	TRBD1	NA
TGTGCCAGCAGCCGGGAAGACAGGGAAGTAGGAGGCTACACCTTC	CASSREDREVGGYTF	TRBV3-1/TRBV3-2	TRBJ1-2	TRBD1	NA
TGTGCCAGCAGTGTAGGTGGGAGGGCCATAAATGAGCAGTTCTTC	CASSVGGRAINEQFF	TRBV2	TRBJ2-1	TRBD2	NA
TGCGCCAGCAGCTTGGGCGGGAAAGCAGATACGCAGTATTTT	CASSLGGKADTQYF	TRBV5-1	TRBJ2-3	NA	NA
TGTGCCAGCAGCTCCATAGCGGGAGTTAGTACAGATACGCAGTATTTT	CASSSIAGVSTDTQYF	TRBV7-3	TRBJ2-3	TRBD2	NA